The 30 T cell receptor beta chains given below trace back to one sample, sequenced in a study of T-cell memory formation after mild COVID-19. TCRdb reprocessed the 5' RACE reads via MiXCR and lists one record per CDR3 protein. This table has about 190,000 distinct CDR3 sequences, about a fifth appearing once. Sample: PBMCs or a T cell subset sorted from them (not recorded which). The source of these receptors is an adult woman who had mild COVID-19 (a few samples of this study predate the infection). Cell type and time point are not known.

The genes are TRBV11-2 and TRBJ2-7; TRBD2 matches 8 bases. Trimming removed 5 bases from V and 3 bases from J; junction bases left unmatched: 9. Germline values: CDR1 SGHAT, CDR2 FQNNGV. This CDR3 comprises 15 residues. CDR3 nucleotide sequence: TGTGCCAGCAGCCCGACCGGGACTAGGCACTACGAGCAGTACTTC. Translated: CASSPTGTRHYEQYF.

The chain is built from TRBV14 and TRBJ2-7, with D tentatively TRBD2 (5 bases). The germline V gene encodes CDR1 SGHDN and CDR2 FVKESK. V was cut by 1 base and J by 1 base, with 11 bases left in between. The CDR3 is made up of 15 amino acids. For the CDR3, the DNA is TGTGCCAGCAGCCAAGGATCGCGGGTGTCCTACGAGCAGTACTTC. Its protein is CASSQGSRVSYEQYF.

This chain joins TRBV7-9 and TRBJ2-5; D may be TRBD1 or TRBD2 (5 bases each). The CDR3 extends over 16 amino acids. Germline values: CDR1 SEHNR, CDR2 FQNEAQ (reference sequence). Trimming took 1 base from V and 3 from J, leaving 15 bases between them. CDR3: CASSLGPGRGEETQYF. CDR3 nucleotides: TGTGCCAGCAGCTTAGGGCCGGGTCGAGGGGAAGAGACCCAGTACTTC.

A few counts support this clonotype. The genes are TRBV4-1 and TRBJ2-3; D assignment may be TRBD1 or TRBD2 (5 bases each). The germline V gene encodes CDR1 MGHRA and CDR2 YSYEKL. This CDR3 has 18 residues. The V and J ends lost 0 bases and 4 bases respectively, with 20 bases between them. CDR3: CASSQEGSTLVGADTQYF. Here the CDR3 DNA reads TGCGCCAGCAGCCAAGAGGGATCGACACTCGTGGGGGCAGATACGCAGTATTTT.

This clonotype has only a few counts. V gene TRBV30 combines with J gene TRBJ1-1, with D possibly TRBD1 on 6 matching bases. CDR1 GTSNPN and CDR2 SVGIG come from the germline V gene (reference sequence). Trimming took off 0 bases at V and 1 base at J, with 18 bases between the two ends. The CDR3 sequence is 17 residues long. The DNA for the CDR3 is TGTGCCTGGAGTGTACTAGGATTCGGGGACACGAACACTGAAGCTTTCTTT. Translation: CAWSVLGFGDTNTEAFF.

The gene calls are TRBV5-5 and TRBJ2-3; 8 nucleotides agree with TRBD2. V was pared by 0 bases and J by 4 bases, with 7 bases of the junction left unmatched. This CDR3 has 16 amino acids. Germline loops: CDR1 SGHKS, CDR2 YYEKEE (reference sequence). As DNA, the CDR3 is TGTGCCAGCAGCTTGGTTAGCGGGGTCCCCGCAGATACGCAGTATTTT. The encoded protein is CASSLVSGVPADTQYF.

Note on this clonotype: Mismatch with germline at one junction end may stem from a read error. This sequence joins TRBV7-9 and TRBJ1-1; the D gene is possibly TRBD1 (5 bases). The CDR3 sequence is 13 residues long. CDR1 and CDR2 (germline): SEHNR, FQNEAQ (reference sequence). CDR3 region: CASSLGDDFEAFF. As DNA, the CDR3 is TGTGCCAGCAGTTTAGGGGATGATTTTGAAGCTTTCTTT.

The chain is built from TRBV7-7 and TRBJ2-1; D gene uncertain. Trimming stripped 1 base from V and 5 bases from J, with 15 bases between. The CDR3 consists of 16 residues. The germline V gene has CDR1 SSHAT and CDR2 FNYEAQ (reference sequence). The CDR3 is CASSLETGPGNNEQFF. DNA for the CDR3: TGTGCCAGCAGCTTAGAAACGGGTCCAGGCAACAATGAGCAGTTCTTC.

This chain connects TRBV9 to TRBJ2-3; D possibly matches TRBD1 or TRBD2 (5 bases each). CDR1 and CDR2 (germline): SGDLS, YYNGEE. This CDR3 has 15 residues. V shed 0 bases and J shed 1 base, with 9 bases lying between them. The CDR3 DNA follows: TGTGCCAGCAGCGTAGGAGGGGATGGCACAGATACGCAGTATTTT. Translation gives CASSVGGDGTDTQYF.

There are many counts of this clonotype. In nucleotides, the CDR3 is TGTGCCAGCAGCTTAGACCCCACAGATACGCAGTATTTT. This gives the protein CASSLDPTDTQYF. This rearrangement joins TRBV7-3 to TRBJ2-3; D is uncertain. There are 13 residues in the CDR3. Between the trimmed V and J ends, which lost 2 bases and 2 bases, there was a span of 5 bases. Germline V gene sequence: CDR1 SGHTA, CDR2 FQGTGA.

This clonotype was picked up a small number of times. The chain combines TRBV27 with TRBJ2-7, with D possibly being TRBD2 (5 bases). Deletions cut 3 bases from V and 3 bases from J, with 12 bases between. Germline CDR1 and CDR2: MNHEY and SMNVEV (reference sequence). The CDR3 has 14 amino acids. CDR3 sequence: CASSFRSSSYEQYF. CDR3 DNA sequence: TGTGCCAGCAGTTTCAGGTCTAGCAGCTACGAGCAGTACTTC.

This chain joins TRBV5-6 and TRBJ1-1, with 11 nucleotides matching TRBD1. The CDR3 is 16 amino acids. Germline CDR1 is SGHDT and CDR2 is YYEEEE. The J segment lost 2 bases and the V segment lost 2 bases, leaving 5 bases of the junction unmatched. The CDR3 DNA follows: TGTGCCAGCAGCTTCGGGACAGGGGGTAGTAACACTGAAGCTTTCTTT. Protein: CASSFGTGGSNTEAFF. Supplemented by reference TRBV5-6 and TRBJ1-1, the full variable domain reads DAGVTQSPTHLIKTRGQQVTLRCSPKSGHDTVSWYQQALGQGPQFIFQYYEEEERQRGNFPDRFSGHQFPNYSSELNVNALLLGDSALYLCASSFGTGGSNTEAFFGQGTRLTVV.

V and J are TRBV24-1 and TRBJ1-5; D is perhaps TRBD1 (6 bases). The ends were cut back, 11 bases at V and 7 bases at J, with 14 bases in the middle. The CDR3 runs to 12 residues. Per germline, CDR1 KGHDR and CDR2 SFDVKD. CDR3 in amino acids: CASSRGGQPQHF. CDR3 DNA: TGTGCCAGTTCCAGGGGCGGACAGCCCCAGCATTTT.

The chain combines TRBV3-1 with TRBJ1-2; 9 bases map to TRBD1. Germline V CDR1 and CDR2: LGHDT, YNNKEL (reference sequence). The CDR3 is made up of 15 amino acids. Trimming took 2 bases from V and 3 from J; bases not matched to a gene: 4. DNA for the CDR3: TGTGCCAGCAGCCAAACCGGGACAGGGTACTATGGCTACACCTTC. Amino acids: CASSQTGTGYYGYTF.

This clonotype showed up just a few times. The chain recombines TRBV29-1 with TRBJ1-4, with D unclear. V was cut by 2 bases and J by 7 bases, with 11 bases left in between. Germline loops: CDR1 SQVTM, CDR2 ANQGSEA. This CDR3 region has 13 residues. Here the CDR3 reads CSVESGLTEKLFF. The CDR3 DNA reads TGCAGCGTTGAATCCGGGTTGACTGAAAAACTGTTTTTT. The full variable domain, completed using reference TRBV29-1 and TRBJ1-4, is SAVISQKPSRDICQRGTSLTIQCQVDSQVTMMFWYRQQPGQSLTLIATANQGSEATYESGFVIDKFPISRPNLTFSTLTVSNMSPEDSSIYLCSVESGLTEKLFFGSGTQLSVL.

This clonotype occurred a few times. The CDR3 here is CASSEDSINEKLFF. In nucleotides, the CDR3 is TGTGCCAGCAGCGAGGACAGTATTAATGAAAAACTGTTTTTT. This sequence joins TRBV12-3 or TRBV12-4 and TRBJ1-4, with D perhaps matching TRBD1 (6 bases). The V end lost 6 bases, the J end lost 4 bases, and 12 bases lay between the germline ends. The CDR3 consists of 14 residues.

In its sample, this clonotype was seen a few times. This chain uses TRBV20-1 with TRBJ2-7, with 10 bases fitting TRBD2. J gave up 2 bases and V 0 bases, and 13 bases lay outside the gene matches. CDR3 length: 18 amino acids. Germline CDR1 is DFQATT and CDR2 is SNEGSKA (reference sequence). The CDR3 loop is CSARDGGLGTSEPYEQYF. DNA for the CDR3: TGCAGTGCTAGAGATGGGGGTCTCGGGACTAGCGAGCCCTACGAGCAGTACTTC.

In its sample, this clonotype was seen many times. CDR3 in DNA: TGCAGCGCCACAGGGGGCAAGGAGACCCAGTACTTC. Translation gives CSATGGKETQYF. V and J are TRBV29-1 and TRBJ2-5, with TRBD1 identical over 9 bases. J was trimmed by 5 bases and V by 7 bases; bases with no gene match: 5. The germline V gene encodes CDR1 SQVTM and CDR2 ANQGSEA. The CDR3 has 12 amino acids.

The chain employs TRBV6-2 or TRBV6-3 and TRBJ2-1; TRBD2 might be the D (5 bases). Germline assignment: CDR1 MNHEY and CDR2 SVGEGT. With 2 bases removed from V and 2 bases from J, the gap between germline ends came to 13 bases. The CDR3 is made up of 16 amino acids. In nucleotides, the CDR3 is TGTGCCAGCAGTTACGGGCTAGCCGGCCCCTACAATGAGCAGTTCTTC. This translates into CASSYGLAGPYNEQFF.

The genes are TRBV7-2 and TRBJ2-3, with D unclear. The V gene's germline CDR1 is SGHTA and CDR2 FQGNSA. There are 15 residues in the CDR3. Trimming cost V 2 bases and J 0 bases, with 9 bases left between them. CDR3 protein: CASSLSPYSTDTQYF. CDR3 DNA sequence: TGTGCCAGCAGCTTATCCCCCTATAGCACAGATACGCAGTATTTT.

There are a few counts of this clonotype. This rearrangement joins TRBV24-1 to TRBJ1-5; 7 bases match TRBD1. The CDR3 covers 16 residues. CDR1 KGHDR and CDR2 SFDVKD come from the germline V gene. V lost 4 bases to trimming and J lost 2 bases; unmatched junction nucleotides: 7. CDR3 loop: CATSEQGRGGNQPQHF. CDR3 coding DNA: TGTGCCACCAGTGAACAGGGGAGGGGGGGCAATCAGCCCCAGCATTTT.

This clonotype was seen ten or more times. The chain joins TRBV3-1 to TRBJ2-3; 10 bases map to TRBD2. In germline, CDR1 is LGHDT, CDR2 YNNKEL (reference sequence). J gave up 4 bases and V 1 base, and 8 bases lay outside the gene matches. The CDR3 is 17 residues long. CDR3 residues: CASSQALAGEVSDTQYF. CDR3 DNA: TGTGCCAGCAGCCAAGCCCTAGCGGGGGAAGTTTCAGATACGCAGTATTTT.

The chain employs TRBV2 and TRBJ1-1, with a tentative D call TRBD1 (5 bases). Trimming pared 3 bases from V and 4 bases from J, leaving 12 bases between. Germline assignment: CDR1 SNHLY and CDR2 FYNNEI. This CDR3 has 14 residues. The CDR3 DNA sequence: TGTGCCAGCAGTGACCGGGGGTTTGTCACTGAAGCTTTCTTT. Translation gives CASSDRGFVTEAFF.

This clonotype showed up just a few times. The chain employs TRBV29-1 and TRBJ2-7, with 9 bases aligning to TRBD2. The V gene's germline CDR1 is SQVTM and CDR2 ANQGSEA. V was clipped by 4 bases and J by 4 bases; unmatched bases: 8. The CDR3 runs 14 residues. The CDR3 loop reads CSVAGGRASYEQYF. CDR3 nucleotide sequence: TGCAGCGTTGCCGGCGGGAGGGCGAGTTACGAGCAGTACTTC.

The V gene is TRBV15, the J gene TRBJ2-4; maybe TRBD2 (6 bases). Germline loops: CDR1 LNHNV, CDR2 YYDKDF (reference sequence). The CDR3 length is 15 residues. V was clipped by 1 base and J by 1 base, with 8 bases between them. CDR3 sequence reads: CATSRGGEAKNIQYF. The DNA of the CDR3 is TGTGCCACCAGCAGAGGGGGGGAGGCCAAAAACATTCAGTACTTC.

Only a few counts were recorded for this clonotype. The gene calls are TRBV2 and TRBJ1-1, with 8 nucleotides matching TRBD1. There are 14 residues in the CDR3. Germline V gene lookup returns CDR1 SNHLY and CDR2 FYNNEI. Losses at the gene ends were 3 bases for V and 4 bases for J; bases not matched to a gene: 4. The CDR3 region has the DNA TGTGCCAGCAGTGATCAGGGGGCGCGCACTGAAGCTTTCTTT. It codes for CASSDQGARTEAFF.

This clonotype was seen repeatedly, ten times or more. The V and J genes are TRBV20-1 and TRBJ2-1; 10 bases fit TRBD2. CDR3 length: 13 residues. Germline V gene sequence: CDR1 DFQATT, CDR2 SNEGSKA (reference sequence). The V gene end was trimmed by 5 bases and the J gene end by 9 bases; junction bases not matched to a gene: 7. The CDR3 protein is CSARTSGGPEQFF. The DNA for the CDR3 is TGCAGTGCTCGGACTAGCGGAGGCCCTGAGCAGTTCTTC.

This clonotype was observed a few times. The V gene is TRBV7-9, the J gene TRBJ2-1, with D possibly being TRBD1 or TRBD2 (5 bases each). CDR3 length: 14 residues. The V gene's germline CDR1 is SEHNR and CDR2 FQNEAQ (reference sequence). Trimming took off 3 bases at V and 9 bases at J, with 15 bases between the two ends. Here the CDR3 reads CASSFRDDPFEQFF. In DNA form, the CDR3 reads TGTGCCAGCAGCTTTAGGGACGACCCGTTTGAGCAGTTCTTC.

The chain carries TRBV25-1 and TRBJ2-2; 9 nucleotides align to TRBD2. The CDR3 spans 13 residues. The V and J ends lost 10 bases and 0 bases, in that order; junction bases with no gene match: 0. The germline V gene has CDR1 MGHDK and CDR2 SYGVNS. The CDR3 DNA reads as TGTGCCACTAGCGGGACGAACACCGGGGAGCTGTTTTTT. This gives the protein CATSGTNTGELFF.

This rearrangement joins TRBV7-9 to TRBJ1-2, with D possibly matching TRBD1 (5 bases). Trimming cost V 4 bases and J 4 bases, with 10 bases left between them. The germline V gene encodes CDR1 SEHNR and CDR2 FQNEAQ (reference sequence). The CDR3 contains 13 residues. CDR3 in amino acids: CASSSAGPYGYTF. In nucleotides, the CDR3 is TGTGCCAGCAGCTCCGCGGGACCCTATGGCTACACCTTC.